What follows are 21 T cell receptor beta chains derived from one specimen sequenced in a study of tumor and adjacent non-tumor tissue in lung cancer. TCRbeta libraries were built with three rounds of nested PCR, modified from ARM-PCR. TCRdb reanalysed the multiplex PCR reads using MiXCR and keeps one entry per CDR3 protein. The sample includes around 210,000 distinct CDR3 sequences, approximately 74% of them seen just once. The template was RNA from unsorted bulk tissue. The sample consisted of lung tumor tissue. These receptor sequences come from a man aged 55 to 69 with non-small cell lung cancer.

Worth noting for this clonotype: The CDR3 end shows no conserved phenylalanine or tryptophan, and so a read error is likely. No DNA is shown, since the ends of the CDR3 on it are uncertain; the CDR3 is the one TCRdb lists. V is TRBV11-1 and J is TRBJ2-1. With termini counted, the CDR3 has 11 amino acids. Germline V lookup: CDR1 SGHAT, CDR2 FQDESV (reference sequence). The CDR3 loop reads CASSLHAEHFL.

This clonotype came up once. This may be a read error: a much more frequent sequence differs by one nucleotide. The chain combines TRBV6-2 or TRBV6-3 with TRBJ2-7; no definite D call. The CDR3 is made up of 13 amino acids. CDR1 and CDR2 (germline): MNHEY, SVGEGT. V was cut by 10 bases and J by 3 bases, with 16 bases left in between. CDR3 nucleotides: TGTGCCAACACCGGTCAGCCCAACTACGAGCAGTACTTC. Translating gives CANTGQPNYEQYF.

V gene TRBV7-8 combines with J gene TRBJ1-2; weak D call: TRBD1 (5 bases). The V gene's germline CDR1 is SGHVS and CDR2 FQNEAQ. V shed 1 base and J shed 7 bases, with 16 bases lying between them. The CDR3 contains 15 residues. The CDR3 nucleotides are TGTGCCAGCAGCTTAGATTTGTCAGGGATGGTTGGCTACACCTTC. Its translation is CASSLDLSGMVGYTF.

Comment on this clonotype: A clone one base away is much larger, so this may be a read error. The chain is built from TRBV6-6 and TRBJ2-5, with D maybe TRBD2 (5 bases). CDR3 size: 14 residues. The germline V gene encodes CDR1 MNHNY and CDR2 SVGAGI (reference sequence). The V end lost 0 bases, the J end lost 2 bases, and 7 bases lay between the germline ends. The CDR3: CASSYSGIQETQYF. The DNA of the CDR3 is TGTGCCAGCAGTTACTCCGGGATACAAGAGACCCAGTACTTC.

The chain recombines TRBV12-3 or TRBV12-4 with TRBJ2-1, with 12 bases lining up with TRBD2. Losses at the gene ends were 8 bases for V and 8 bases for J; bases not matched to a gene: 7. This CDR3 contains 14 residues. CDR3 nucleotides: TGTGCCAGCGCCAAGACTAGCGGGGGCGATGAGCAGTTCTTC. Its protein is CASAKTSGGDEQFF.

Note on this clonotype: The missing conserved phenylalanine or tryptophan at the end of this CDR3 makes a read error likely. The chain couples TRBV12-3 or TRBV12-4 to TRBJ2-7; D is perhaps TRBD1 or TRBD2 (5 bases each). Trimming stripped 6 bases from V and 4 bases from J, with 19 bases between. The CDR3 runs to 15 residues. CDR3 amino acids: CASRGETTVGYEQYI. In DNA, the CDR3 is TGTGCCAGCAGGGGAGAGACGACAGTAGGGTACGAGCAGTACATC.

Regarding this clonotype: The germline gene is not matched at one end of the junction; a read error may be the cause. V and J are TRBV5-4 and TRBJ2-5, with D possibly TRBD2 on 6 matching bases. This CDR3 region has 13 residues. Germline loops: CDR1 SGHNT, CDR2 YYREEE (reference sequence). CDR3: CTSRWDFQETQYF. As DNA, the CDR3 is TGTACCAGCAGATGGGACTTCCAAGAGACCCAGTACTTC.

Concerning this clonotype: A single base separates this from a much larger clone, so it may be a read error. The chain links TRBV6-1 to TRBJ1-6; a weak D match, TRBD1 (5 bases). There are 13 residues in the CDR3. Trimming took 3 bases from V and 7 from J, leaving 7 bases between them. The V gene's germline CDR1 is MNHNS and CDR2 SASEGT. In DNA form, the CDR3 reads TGTGCCAGCAGTGACGGGGGGAATTCACCCCTCCACTTT. This encodes CASSDGGNSPLHF.

The V gene is TRBV24-1, the J gene TRBJ2-1, with 13 positions matching TRBD2. CDR3 length: 16 residues. V lost 3 bases, J lost 8 bases, and 6 bases stayed unmatched. CDR1 KGHDR and CDR2 SFDVKD come from the germline V gene. CDR3 coding DNA: TGTGCCACCAGTGATCAAGGACTAGCGGGAGATTATGAGCAGTTCTTC. The encoded protein is CATSDQGLAGDYEQFF.

The V and J genes are TRBV5-4 and TRBJ2-2, with 11 nucleotides matching TRBD1. Trimming took 4 bases from V and 9 from J; bases not matched to a gene: 5. Germline CDR1 reads SGHNT; CDR2 reads YYREEE (reference sequence). The CDR3 consists of 14 residues. CDR3 amino acids: CASSLGQGARELFF. CDR3 DNA: TGTGCCAGCAGCCTCGGACAGGGGGCTAGGGAGCTGTTTTTT.

The rearrangement uses TRBV11-1 and TRBJ1-2; weak D call: TRBD1 (5 bases). Germline V lookup: CDR1 SGHAT, CDR2 FQDESV (reference sequence). Trimming removed 10 bases at V and 5 bases at J, with 17 bases between. CDR3 length equals 13 residues. CDR3 nucleotides: TGTGCCATTAGCTTAGGGGACGGGTATGGCTACACCTTC. This gives the protein CAISLGDGYGYTF.

In nucleotides, the CDR3 is TGCGCCAGCAGCCAAGATTACACTAGCTGGAGGACTTGGGAGCAGTTCTTC. Its translation: CASSQDYTSWRTWEQFF. This chain joins TRBV4-1 and TRBJ2-1; D may be TRBD2 (6 bases). CDR1 and CDR2 from the germline V gene are MGHRA and YSYEKL. V was clipped by 0 bases and J by 10 bases, with 22 bases between them. The CDR3 sequence is 17 residues long.

This chain uses TRBV20-1 with TRBJ2-3, with D possibly being TRBD1 (6 bases). Germline V lookup: CDR1 DFQATT, CDR2 SNEGSKA (reference sequence). CDR3 length: 14 residues. The V gene lost 7 bases and the J gene lost 12 bases, with 26 bases spanning the gap. The CDR3 reads CSVPLDRSTGTQYF. The CDR3 DNA reads TGCAGTGTTCCACTGGACAGATCCACAGGTACACAGTATTTT.

The chain carries TRBV6-2 or TRBV6-3 and TRBJ2-2; no definite D call. This CDR3 has 16 residues. Trimming stripped 7 bases from V and 5 bases from J, with 20 bases between. The germline V gene has CDR1 MNHEY and CDR2 SVGEGT. CDR3 sequence reads: CASNLWDPYMTGELFF. CDR3 in DNA: TGTGCCAGCAATCTCTGGGATCCATACATGACCGGGGAGCTGTTTTTT.

The rearrangement links TRBV29-1 to TRBJ2-3; D is perhaps TRBD2 (6 bases). CDR3 length: 15 amino acids. Trimming cost V 4 bases and J 6 bases, with 20 bases left between them. From germline, CDR1 is SQVTM and CDR2 ANQGSEA. CDR3 sequence (DNA): TGCAGCGTTGTAATTCAAGCAGGAGGGACGGATACGCAGTATTTT. Translating gives CSVVIQAGGTDTQYF.

This clonotype was counted only a few times. Being one base from a much bigger clone, this may be a read error. The chain combines TRBV29-1 with TRBJ2-6, with D unresolved. Germline CDR1 reads SQVTM; CDR2 reads ANQGSEA. The CDR3 sequence is 13 residues long. CDR3 sequence (DNA): TGCAGCGTTGACAACTCTCGGGCCAACGTCCTGACTTTC. This encodes CSVDNSRANVLTF.

The gene calls are TRBV5-1 and TRBJ1-5, with D hard to call. The germline gives CDR1 SGHRS, CDR2 YFSETQ. The CDR3 totals 15 residues. Trimming took 0 bases from V and 3 from J, leaving 10 bases between them. CDR3 region: CASSLDYGYNQPQHF. CDR3 nucleotides: TGCGCCAGCAGCTTGGATTACGGCTACAATCAGCCCCAGCATTTT.

As concerns this clonotype: One end of the junction fails to match germline, which may point to a read error. This chain uses TRBV11-2 with TRBJ2-7; D is uncertain. The CDR3 has 12 residues. Germline assignment: CDR1 SGHAT and CDR2 FQNNGV. The CDR3 nucleotides read TGTGTCAGCAGCAGCGAGATACGAGAGCAGTATTTC. Protein sequence: CVSSSEIREQYF.

Worth noting for this clonotype: A junction boundary mismatches the germline segment, possibly from a read error. The V call is TRBV12-3 or TRBV12-4, the J call TRBJ2-6, with TRBD1 matching 7 bases. The CDR3 extends over 15 amino acids. The CDR3 nucleotides are TGTGCCAGCACTTTCGACAGGGCTGGGGCCAACGTCCTGAATTTC. As protein: CASTFDRAGANVLNF.

The table lists this clonotype with many counts. V gene TRBV10-1 combines with J gene TRBJ2-3, with 12 bases aligning to TRBD2. The CDR3 covers 15 residues. Germline loops: CDR1 WNHNN, CDR2 SYGVQD (reference sequence). V lost 4 bases, J lost 3 bases, and 2 bases stayed unmatched. The CDR3 DNA reads TGCGCCAGCAGTGCGACTAGCGGGAGTACAGATACGCAGTATTTT. This codes for CASSATSGSTDTQYF.

Regarding this clonotype: Since no conserved phenylalanine or tryptophan closes the CDR3, a read error is the likely cause. V gene TRBV20-1 combines with J gene TRBJ1-4; the D gene is possibly TRBD1 (5 bases). The germline V gene encodes CDR1 DFQATT and CDR2 SNEGSKA (reference sequence). The CDR3 extends over 14 amino acids. CDR3 bases: TGCAGTGCTAGTGGGGGTCGGGGTAATGAAATACTGTTTCTT. This translates into CSASGGRGNEILFL.